These T cell receptor beta chains were read from a single sample in a study of blood T cell repertoires in COVID-19. Method: immunoSEQ multiplex PCR; TCRdb's copy keeps in-frame clones and lacks some. Of around 400,000 clones listed, roughly 89% are singletons. Sequenced: PBMCs or T cells enriched from blood (not recorded which). These receptors originate from a woman aged 25-40 years who had recovered from COVID-19. The CDR3 runs from the conserved cysteine through the conserved F or W.

cdr3_length: 15
j_call: TRBJ1-1
v_call: TRBV6-5
cdr3_aa: CASTQGQGMNTEAFF

cdr3_length: 17
j_call: TRBJ2-5
v_call: TRBV7-2
cdr3_aa: CASSLAASGGLQETQYF

cdr3_length: 15
j_call: TRBJ2-1
v_call: TRBV5-1
cdr3_aa: CASAALGGPYNEQFF

cdr3_length: 16
j_call: TRBJ1-1
v_call: TRBV18
cdr3_aa: CASSPIPRDTNTEAFF

cdr3_length: 14
j_call: TRBJ2-7
v_call: TRBV15
cdr3_aa: CATSSLTSGYEQYF

cdr3_length: 17
j_call: TRBJ2-2
v_call: TRBV19
cdr3_aa: CASRGRGGRKDTGELFF

cdr3_length: 11
j_call: TRBJ2-7
v_call: TRBV20-1
cdr3_aa: CSARRVNEQYF

cdr3_length: 15
j_call: TRBJ2-7
v_call: TRBV5-4
cdr3_aa: CASSPGQDRLYEQYF

cdr3_length: 13
j_call: TRBJ1-1
v_call: TRBV21-1
cdr3_aa: CASSKYKNTEAFF

cdr3_length: 18
j_call: TRBJ2-1
v_call: TRBV6-1
cdr3_aa: CASSDFGTTLTVGNEQFF

cdr3_length: 15
j_call: TRBJ1-1
v_call: TRBV5-1
cdr3_aa: CASSLAQIFHTEAFF

cdr3_length: 14
j_call: TRBJ2-3
v_call: TRBV2
cdr3_aa: CASTEQGSTDTQYF

cdr3_length: 17
j_call: TRBJ2-6
v_call: TRBV13
cdr3_aa: CASRAQTGVFRANVLTF

cdr3_length: 14
j_call: TRBJ2-7
v_call: TRBV27
cdr3_aa: CASSRQQPSYEQYF

cdr3_length: 15
j_call: TRBJ1-2
v_call: TRBV9
cdr3_aa: CASSVAGQGLGGYTF

cdr3_length: 16
j_call: TRBJ2-2
v_call: TRBV5-1
cdr3_aa: CASSLAGTGNNGELFF

cdr3_length: 13
j_call: TRBJ1-1
v_call: TRBV11-3
cdr3_aa: CANNRDSPPEAFF

cdr3_length: 17
j_call: TRBJ1-3
v_call: TRBV7-9
cdr3_aa: CASSSDRASSSGNTIYF

cdr3_length: 15
j_call: TRBJ1-1
v_call: TRBV11-3
cdr3_aa: CASSPRQGPHTEAFF

cdr3_length: 16
j_call: TRBJ2-2
v_call: TRBV19
cdr3_aa: CASYGGLAEITGELFF

cdr3_length: 15
j_call: TRBJ1-2
v_call: TRBV7-2
cdr3_aa: CASSLSQTGGGGYTF

cdr3_length: 15
j_call: TRBJ1-6
v_call: TRBV4-1
cdr3_aa: CASSQGSSYNSPLHF

cdr3_length: 16
j_call: TRBJ2-7
v_call: TRBV9
cdr3_aa: CASSVGPQVSSYEQYF

cdr3_length: 14
j_call: TRBJ2-3
v_call: TRBV4-1
cdr3_aa: CASSSAGVPDTQYF

cdr3_length: 13
j_call: TRBJ1-2
v_call: TRBV7-2
cdr3_aa: CASSPQGAGGYTF

cdr3_length: 12
j_call: TRBJ2-3
v_call: TRBV10-3
cdr3_aa: CAISSFTDTQYF

cdr3_length: 13
j_call: TRBJ2-2
v_call: TRBV12-3/TRBV12-4
cdr3_aa: CASRSTYPGELFF

cdr3_length: 15
j_call: TRBJ2-5
v_call: TRBV7-3
cdr3_aa: CASSLSSGGGETQYF

cdr3_length: 13
j_call: TRBJ1-1
v_call: TRBV14
cdr3_aa: CASSFTGGSEAFF

cdr3_length: 15
j_call: TRBJ2-7
v_call: TRBV6-5
cdr3_aa: CASSYVASLSYEQYF

cdr3_length: 13
j_call: TRBJ1-1
v_call: TRBV6-5
cdr3_aa: CASSSGVAGEAFF

cdr3_length: 16
j_call: TRBJ1-2
v_call: TRBV10-3
cdr3_aa: CAISVGQGQGWDGYTF

cdr3_length: 16
j_call: TRBJ1-2
v_call: TRBV5-6
cdr3_aa: CASSRLREGGLYGYTF

cdr3_length: 19
j_call: TRBJ2-6
v_call: TRBV28
cdr3_aa: CASSFSRQGKRSGANVLTF

cdr3_length: 14
j_call: TRBJ1-5
v_call: TRBV19
cdr3_aa: CASSILRLNQPQHF

cdr3_length: 13
j_call: TRBJ1-1
v_call: TRBV11-2
cdr3_aa: CASSLGYRTGQSF

cdr3_length: 12
j_call: TRBJ1-1
v_call: TRBV2
cdr3_aa: CASSLQGTEAFF

cdr3_length: 15
j_call: TRBJ2-5
v_call: TRBV19
cdr3_aa: CASRAAAKEQETQYF

cdr3_length: 14
j_call: TRBJ1-2
v_call: TRBV4-1
cdr3_aa: CASSQGTGGGGYTF

cdr3_length: 14
j_call: TRBJ1-2
v_call: TRBV5-6
cdr3_aa: CASSLGADNYGYTF

cdr3_length: 15
j_call: TRBJ1-5
v_call: TRBV6-2/TRBV6-3
cdr3_aa: CASSRSGFSNQPQHF

cdr3_length: 13
j_call: TRBJ2-7
v_call: TRBV2
cdr3_aa: CASRGQSGYEQYF

cdr3_length: 16
j_call: TRBJ2-7
v_call: TRBV11-2
cdr3_aa: CASSLDLGQGSYEQYF

cdr3_length: 15
j_call: TRBJ1-3
v_call: TRBV15
cdr3_aa: CATSEGGQGGNTIYF

cdr3_length: 15
j_call: TRBJ1-5
v_call: TRBV15
cdr3_aa: CATSPRDRGRQPQHF

cdr3_length: 16
j_call: TRBJ2-3
v_call: TRBV18
cdr3_aa: CASSPQRGRGTDTQYF

cdr3_length: 15
j_call: TRBJ2-7
v_call: TRBV3-1/TRBV3-2
cdr3_aa: CASSPRGGLGYEQYF

cdr3_length: 23
j_call: TRBJ2-3
v_call: TRBV10-1
cdr3_aa: CASSEPRTSGRALSGMGADTQYF

cdr3_length: 16
j_call: TRBJ2-2
v_call: TRBV13
cdr3_aa: CASSPTSGRGTGELFF

cdr3_length: 15
j_call: TRBJ2-7
v_call: TRBV6-5
cdr3_aa: CASSVPLAGTHEQYF

cdr3_length: 13
j_call: TRBJ2-1
v_call: TRBV30
cdr3_aa: CAWSEDLSYEQFF

cdr3_length: 16
j_call: TRBJ2-7
v_call: TRBV6-1
cdr3_aa: CASSAGQKPSTGGQYF

cdr3_length: 15
j_call: TRBJ1-6
v_call: TRBV6-4
cdr3_aa: CASRPPTGGNSPLHF

cdr3_length: 17
j_call: TRBJ2-1
v_call: TRBV7-6
cdr3_aa: CASSLASALASYNEQFF

cdr3_length: 11
j_call: TRBJ2-3
v_call: TRBV7-8
cdr3_aa: CASYTTDTQYF